The 17 T cell receptor beta chains in this list originate from one sample, sequenced in a study of regulatory T cells in long-lasting Graves disease. To make TCR beta libraries, researchers used iRepertoire HTBI primers and Arm-PCR of CDR3 regions. TCRdb itself ran the multiplex PCR reads through MiXCR, one entry per CDR3 protein. The sample has under 450,000 distinct CDR3 sequences, 15% to 20% seen once. Time point reported: newly diagnosed GD, antithyroid drugs for less than 3 months. Extracted RNA from PBMCs served as the source of the TCR library. This sample was shared with a second study, whose subject was T cells in Graves' hyperthyroidism and ophthalmopathy.

The sample was peripheral blood mononuclear cells (PBMCs), taken at new diagnosis, from a patient treated with antithyroid drugs. The receptors come from a woman between 18 and 29 years old with Graves disease.

This clonotype occurred a few times. The rearrangement uses TRBV6-1 and TRBJ1-2; 9 bases agree with TRBD1. Germline V gene lookup returns CDR1 MNHNS and CDR2 SASEGT. This CDR3 spans 14 amino acids. Losses at the gene ends were 7 bases for V and 4 bases for J; bases not matched to a gene: 7. The CDR3: CASTTGGRSYGYTF. In nucleotides, the CDR3 is TGTGCCAGCACGACAGGGGGTCGGAGCTATGGCTACACCTTC.

This clonotype was seen many times. The gene calls are TRBV5-1 and TRBJ2-1, with TRBD2 matching 8 bases. This CDR3 has 14 residues. The J segment lost 9 bases and the V segment lost 5 bases, leaving 10 bases of the junction unmatched. Germline V CDR1 and CDR2: SGHRS, YFSETQ. CDR3 loop: CASSIAGPQGEQFF. The CDR3 region has the DNA TGCGCCAGCAGTATAGCGGGGCCCCAGGGTGAGCAGTTCTTC.

This clonotype was counted many times. The gene calls are TRBV3-1 and TRBJ1-2; D is undetermined. This CDR3 is 12 amino acids long. V lost 6 bases and J lost 1, with 6 bases in between. Germline V gene sequence: CDR1 LGHDT, CDR2 YNNKEL (reference sequence). The CDR3 here is CASSQSNYGYTF. CDR3 nucleotide sequence: TGTGCCAGCAGTCAGAGTAACTATGGCTACACCTTC.

This clonotype was counted only a few times. V usage is TRBV6-1 and J usage is TRBJ1-3; no clear D. In germline, CDR1 is MNHNS, CDR2 SASEGT. This CDR3 has 13 residues. V was cut by 7 bases and J by 6 bases, with 13 bases left in between. The CDR3 nucleotides are TGTGCCAGCATGGCTTCCTGGACAAACACCATATATTTT. It encodes CASMASWTNTIYF.

This clonotype has ten or more counts. This sequence joins TRBV28 and TRBJ2-7; D is undetermined. The V and J ends lost 8 bases and 5 bases respectively, with 19 bases between them. CDR1 and CDR2 (germline): MDHEN, SYDVKM. The CDR3 length is 14 residues. The CDR3 loop is CASSRPTRAHEQYF. The DNA for the CDR3 is TGTGCCAGCTCCCGCCCTACAAGAGCCCACGAGCAGTACTTC.

This clonotype was observed at least ten times. The junction and the germline gene differ at one end; a read error may be behind it. The rearrangement links TRBV5-1 to TRBJ2-2, with D uncertain. Germline CDR1 reads SGHRS; CDR2 reads YFSETQ. The CDR3 spans 12 residues. The CDR3 nucleotides read TGTGCCAGCAGTCTGGACACCGGGGAGCTGTTTTTT. Its translation: CASSLDTGELFF.

Many counts were recorded for this clonotype. A read error may account for a junction end that differs from germline. The V gene is TRBV5-1, the J gene TRBJ2-3; 8 bases are a match to TRBD2. The CDR3 extends over 12 amino acids. Germline-derived CDR1 and CDR2 are SGHRS and YFSETQ. Written as DNA, the CDR3 is TGTGCCAGCAGCTTAGCGGGGGATACGCAGTATTTT. Amino acids: CASSLAGDTQYF.

This clonotype occurred a few times. The rearrangement uses TRBV19 and TRBJ1-2, with 8 bases fitting TRBD1. The CDR3 spans 14 residues. Germline assignment: CDR1 LNHDA and CDR2 SQIVND (reference sequence). Trimming at V came to 7 bases and at J to 1 base, leaving 5 bases not matched to a gene. The CDR3 loop reads CASNPGQGNYGYTF. DNA of the CDR3: TGTGCCAGTAACCCAGGACAGGGTAACTATGGCTACACCTTC. The full variable domain, completed using reference TRBV19 and TRBJ1-2, is DGGITQSPKYLFRKEGQNVTLSCEQNLNHDAMYWYRQDPGQGLRLIYYSQIVNDFQKGDIAEGYSVSREKKESFPLTVTSAQKNPTAFYLCASNPGQGNYGYTFGSGTRLTVV.

This clonotype was recorded once. This rearrangement joins TRBV15 to TRBJ1-2; no definite D call. CDR1 is LNHNV and CDR2 is YYDKDF in the germline V gene (reference sequence). CDR3 size: 13 residues. Trimming took 3 bases from V and 5 from J, leaving 10 bases between them. This CDR3 is CATSRTYLYGYTF. CDR3 coding DNA: TGTGCCACCAGCAGGACATATCTTTATGGCTACACCTTC. The full variable domain, with the rest looked up from reference TRBV15 and TRBJ1-2, is DAMVIQNPRYQVTQFGKPVTLSCSQTLNHNVMYWYQQKSSQAPKLLFHYYDKDFNNEADTPDNFQSRRPNTSFCFLDIRSPGLGDTAMYLCATSRTYLYGYTFGSGTRLTVV.

This clonotype was seen at least ten times. J is TRBJ2-5 and V is TRBV18; D uncertain. The CDR3 has 14 amino acids. V gave up 2 bases and J gave up 2 bases, with 9 bases separating them. Per germline, CDR1 KGHSH and CDR2 LQKENI. Written as DNA, the CDR3 is TGTGCCAGCTCACCAGTCATGACTCAAGAGACCCAGTACTTC. Its protein is CASSPVMTQETQYF.

This clonotype was counted at least ten times. The chain combines TRBV28 with TRBJ1-2; no definite D call. The V and J ends lost 2 bases and 4 bases respectively, with 8 bases between them. Germline V CDR1 and CDR2: MDHEN, SYDVKM. CDR3 size: 13 residues. CDR3 in DNA: TGTGCCAGCAGTTTAACGGAAATCTATGGCTACACCTTC. Protein product: CASSLTEIYGYTF.

This clonotype showed up many times. One junction end does not reproduce the germline sequence, and a read error may be involved. The V gene is TRBV5-1, the J gene TRBJ2-5; TRBD2 matches at 12 bases. Germline V gives CDR1 SGHRS, CDR2 YFSETQ. This CDR3 spans 16 amino acids. In nucleotides, the CDR3 is TGCGCCAGCACCTTGTCGTGGACTAGCGGGATGGAGACCCAGTACTTC. Its translation is CASTLSWTSGMETQYF.

The sample holds many counts of this clonotype. The chain recombines TRBV6-1 with TRBJ1-6; D may be TRBD1 (6 bases). CDR3 length: 15 residues. Trimming left V 3 bases short and J 10 bases short, with 16 bases between. In germline, CDR1 is MNHNS, CDR2 SASEGT. DNA of the CDR3: TGTGCCAGCAGTGAGCATCCAGGGGCGCTGTCACCCCTCCACTTT. Its protein is CASSEHPGALSPLHF.

Many counts were recorded for this clonotype. J is TRBJ2-3 and V is TRBV18; TRBD2 matches 14 bases. This CDR3 has 16 amino acids. CDR1 KGHSH and CDR2 LQKENI come from the germline V gene. The V segment lost 6 bases and the J segment 7 bases; nucleotides outside the gene matches: 9. The DNA for the CDR3 is TGTGCCAGCTCGACTACCGGACTAGCGGGGGGACATACGCAGTATTTT. As protein: CASSTTGLAGGHTQYF.

The CDR3: CASSTGLTDTQYF. The CDR3 DNA sequence: TGTGCCAGTAGTACGGGACTCACAGATACGCAGTATTTT. The chain is built from TRBV19 and TRBJ2-3, with a possible D match to TRBD2 (6 bases). The germline V and J ends were trimmed by 4 bases and 2 bases, with 7 bases remaining between them. The CDR3 has 13 amino acids. CDR1 is LNHDA and CDR2 is SQIVND in the germline V gene (reference sequence).

The chain uses TRBV19 and TRBJ2-1, with TRBD1 identical over 10 bases. This CDR3 region has 17 residues. With V trimmed by 4 bases and J by 8 bases, 14 bases remained unmatched. Germline CDR1 is LNHDA and CDR2 is SQIVND (reference sequence). In DNA, the CDR3 is TGTGCCAGTAGTAACGGGGACAGGGGTTTCCAAGGGTATGAGCAGTTCTTC. Its translation is CASSNGDRGFQGYEQFF.

For this clonotype: This may be a read error: a much more frequent sequence differs by one nucleotide. The chain recombines TRBV15 with TRBJ2-7; D is ambiguous. Germline CDR1 and CDR2: LNHNV and YYDKDF (reference sequence). CDR3 size: 16 residues. V shed 1 base and J shed 3 bases, with 16 bases lying between them. The CDR3 is CATSRGGGPAGYEQYF. The CDR3 region has the DNA TGTGCCACCAGCAGAGGAGGTGGCCCCGCAGGCTACGAGCAGTACTTC. Full variable domain (outside the CDR3, taken from reference TRBV15 and TRBJ2-7): DAMVIQNPRYQVTQFGKPVTLSCSQTLNHNVMYWYQQKSSQAPKLLFHYYDKDFNNEADTPDNFQSRRPNTSFCFLDIRSPGLGDTAMYLCATSRGGGPAGYEQYFGPGTRLTVT.